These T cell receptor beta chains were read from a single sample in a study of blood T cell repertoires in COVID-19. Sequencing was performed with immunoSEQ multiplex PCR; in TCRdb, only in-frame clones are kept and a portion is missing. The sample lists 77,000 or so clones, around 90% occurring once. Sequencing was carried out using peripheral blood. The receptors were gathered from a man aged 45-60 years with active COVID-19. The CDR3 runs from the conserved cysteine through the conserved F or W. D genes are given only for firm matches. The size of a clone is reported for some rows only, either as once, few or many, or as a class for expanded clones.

DNA: TGTGCCAGCAGCTTAGAAACGGGGGGTACCTACGAGCAGTACTTC
CDR3: CASSLETGGTYEQYF
D: TRBD2
V: TRBV7-2
J: TRBJ2-7
size: NA

DNA: TGTGCCAGCAGTTGGACCAACAGGGTTCGCTACGAGCAGTACTTC
CDR3: CASSWTNRVRYEQYF
D: NA
V: TRBV28
J: TRBJ2-7
size: NA

DNA: TGTGCCAGCAGCAAGAGCCTCCGGGCGGGTACTGAAGCTTTCTTT
CDR3: CASSKSLRAGTEAFF
D: NA
V: TRBV5-5
J: TRBJ1-1
size: NA

DNA: TGTGCCAGCAGTGGGGACAGCCACACCGGGGAGCTGTTTTTT
CDR3: CASSGDSHTGELFF
D: TRBD1
V: TRBV2
J: TRBJ2-2
size: NA

DNA: TGTGCCACCAGTGATGGGGGAGGCTACGAGCAGTACTTC
CDR3: CATSDGGGYEQYF
D: NA
V: TRBV24-1
J: TRBJ2-7
size: few

DNA: TGTGCCAGCAGCTCGGGACAGGGGATGGGTACGCAGTATTTT
CDR3: CASSSGQGMGTQYF
D: TRBD1
V: TRBV9
J: TRBJ2-3
size: NA

DNA: TGTGCCATCAGGAAGGACAGGAACACTGAAGCTTTCTTT
CDR3: CAIRKDRNTEAFF
D: NA
V: TRBV10-3
J: TRBJ1-1
size: NA

DNA: TGTGCCACCAGTGATACAGATAATTCACCCCTCCACTTT
CDR3: CATSDTDNSPLHF
D: NA
V: TRBV24-1
J: TRBJ1-6
size: NA

DNA: TGTGCCAGCAGCCATACAGGGGTACTTTACGAGCAGTACTTC
CDR3: CASSHTGVLYEQYF
D: TRBD1
V: TRBV11-2
J: TRBJ2-7
size: NA

DNA: TGTGCCAGCAGCTACCCATCAGGGACAGGGTCCTACGAGCAGTACTTC
CDR3: CASSYPSGTGSYEQYF
D: TRBD1
V: TRBV3-1/TRBV3-2
J: TRBJ2-7
size: NA

DNA: TGTGCCAGCAGCGGTCTTAGTGGAAACACCATATATTTT
CDR3: CASSGLSGNTIYF
D: NA
V: TRBV9
J: TRBJ1-3
size: NA

DNA: TGTGCCAGCTCACGATCCGGGACATTGGACACTGAAGCTTTCTTT
CDR3: CASSRSGTLDTEAFF
D: NA
V: TRBV18
J: TRBJ1-1
size: once

DNA: TGCGCCAGCAGCCAAGATGTCCCGGGCTACGAGCAGTACTTC
CDR3: CASSQDVPGYEQYF
D: NA
V: TRBV4-1
J: TRBJ2-7
size: NA

DNA: TGTGCCAGCAGCCCGGGGACCGGGGAGCTGTTTTTT
CDR3: CASSPGTGELFF
D: NA
V: TRBV2
J: TRBJ2-2
size: NA

DNA: TGTGCCAGCAGTCCCGGACTTTACGAGCAGTACTTC
CDR3: CASSPGLYEQYF
D: NA
V: TRBV6-6
J: TRBJ2-7
size: NA

DNA: TGTGCCAGCAGCTTAGGTACAGGGAGCCAGCATTTT
CDR3: CASSLGTGSQHF
D: NA
V: TRBV7-4
J: TRBJ1-5
size: NA

DNA: TGCGCCAGCAGCCAAGATACAGCCACGCATAAAAACATTCAGTACTTC
CDR3: CASSQDTATHKNIQYF
D: NA
V: TRBV4-3
J: TRBJ2-4
size: NA

DNA: TGTGCCAGTAAGGGGGGACAGGACCGCACAGATACGCAGTATTTT
CDR3: CASKGGQDRTDTQYF
D: TRBD1
V: TRBV19
J: TRBJ2-3
size: once

DNA: TGTGCTAGTGGTTTGAGTGGCACCTACGAGCAGTACTTC
CDR3: CASGLSGTYEQYF
D: NA
V: TRBV12-5
J: TRBJ2-7
size: NA

DNA: TGTGCCAGTAGTATCGGCGGGAGACCGTTCTTC
CDR3: CASSIGGRPFF
D: TRBD2
V: TRBV19
J: TRBJ2-1
size: once

DNA: TGTGCCAGCAGCGGGACTAGCGGGAGCAACGAGCAGTACTTC
CDR3: CASSGTSGSNEQYF
D: TRBD2
V: TRBV7-3
J: TRBJ2-7
size: NA

DNA: TGCGCCAGCAGCGGGACAGGGGGCATTGAAAAACTGTTTTTT
CDR3: CASSGTGGIEKLFF
D: TRBD1
V: TRBV5-1
J: TRBJ1-4
size: NA

DNA: TGTGCCACCAGCAATGCAGCGGGAGACTACGAGCAGTACTTC
CDR3: CATSNAAGDYEQYF
D: TRBD2
V: TRBV15
J: TRBJ2-7
size: NA

DNA: TGTGCTAGTGGTTTTGAGGGACAAGGGGACACCGGGGAGCTGTTTTTT
CDR3: CASGFEGQGDTGELFF
D: NA
V: TRBV12-5
J: TRBJ2-2
size: NA

DNA: TGTGCCAGCAGCCCCACCGGGACTGTGGGAGAGACCCAGTACTTC
CDR3: CASSPTGTVGETQYF
D: NA
V: TRBV7-3
J: TRBJ2-5
size: NA

DNA: TGTGCCATCCGGCCGGGGGTAACCACAGATACGCAGTATTTT
CDR3: CAIRPGVTTDTQYF
D: NA
V: TRBV15
J: TRBJ2-3
size: NA

DNA: TGTGCCAGCAGTCGGGACAGGGACTATGGCTACACCTTC
CDR3: CASSRDRDYGYTF
D: TRBD1
V: TRBV7-9
J: TRBJ1-2
size: NA

DNA: TGTGCCAGCAGTTTGAGTAGCGGTACAAGGGATACGCAGTATTTT
CDR3: CASSLSSGTRDTQYF
D: NA
V: TRBV28
J: TRBJ2-3
size: NA

DNA: TGTGCCAGCAGCTTAAGCTACGGAGATACGCAGTATTTT
CDR3: CASSLSYGDTQYF
D: NA
V: TRBV7-3
J: TRBJ2-3
size: NA

DNA: TGTGCCAGCAGCCCTCTCGGCGGGACAGGGGGCACAGATACGCAGTATTTT
CDR3: CASSPLGGTGGTDTQYF
D: TRBD1
V: TRBV11-2
J: TRBJ2-3
size: NA

DNA: TGTGCCAGCAGCAAGGACATCCGCTCTGGAAACACCATATATTTT
CDR3: CASSKDIRSGNTIYF
D: NA
V: TRBV5-4
J: TRBJ1-3
size: NA

DNA: TGTGCCAGCGCACAGGGGAGCACAGATACGCAGTATTTT
CDR3: CASAQGSTDTQYF
D: TRBD1
V: TRBV10-3
J: TRBJ2-3
size: NA

DNA: TGTGCCAGCCGGGGACAGGGGGCCTATGGCTACACCTTC
CDR3: CASRGQGAYGYTF
D: TRBD1
V: TRBV2
J: TRBJ1-2
size: NA

DNA: TGTGCCAGCAGCCAGGGGGGAGTAGGGCGAACTGAAGCTTTCTTT
CDR3: CASSQGGVGRTEAFF
D: NA
V: TRBV4-2
J: TRBJ1-1
size: NA

DNA: TGTGCCAGCAGTCCCGGGACAGGGGATCAGCCCCAGCATTTT
CDR3: CASSPGTGDQPQHF
D: TRBD1
V: TRBV6-5
J: TRBJ1-5
size: NA

DNA: TGTGCCAGCAGCTCGGAGCTAAATTCACCCCTCCACTTT
CDR3: CASSSELNSPLHF
D: NA
V: TRBV11-3
J: TRBJ1-6
size: NA

DNA: TGTGCCAGCAGCGCACTACCGGGACTAGATAGGGTGAACACCGGGGAGCTGTTTTTT
CDR3: CASSALPGLDRVNTGELFF
D: TRBD2
V: TRBV7-3
J: TRBJ2-2
size: NA

DNA: TGTGCCAGCAGCCCGGGTTTTAGCGGGAGGGTTTCGAGAGAGCAGTACTTC
CDR3: CASSPGFSGRVSREQYF
D: TRBD2
V: TRBV7-6
J: TRBJ2-7
size: NA

DNA: TGTGCCAGCAGCCAAGATCTTCACGAGCAGTACTTC
CDR3: CASSQDLHEQYF
D: NA
V: TRBV4-2
J: TRBJ2-7
size: NA

DNA: TGTGCCAGCAGTGAAAGCCCCAGGGTGGCTCAGCCCCAGCATTTT
CDR3: CASSESPRVAQPQHF
D: NA
V: TRBV2
J: TRBJ1-5
size: NA

DNA: TGTGCCAGCAGCTCCCGGGACAGGGCGGCCAATGAGCAGTTCTTC
CDR3: CASSSRDRAANEQFF
D: TRBD1
V: TRBV5-4
J: TRBJ2-1
size: NA

DNA: TGTGCCAGTAGTATAACGGCGCGAGGGGGCTACACCTTC
CDR3: CASSITARGGYTF
D: NA
V: TRBV19
J: TRBJ1-2
size: NA

DNA: TGTGCCAGCAGCAGGGAAGGTACGCAGTATTTT
CDR3: CASSREGTQYF
D: NA
V: TRBV12-3/TRBV12-4
J: TRBJ2-3
size: NA

DNA: TGCGCCAGCAGCCCACTAGCGGGAGCTAGGAACGAGCAGTACTTC
CDR3: CASSPLAGARNEQYF
D: TRBD2
V: TRBV10-2
J: TRBJ2-7
size: NA

DNA: TGTGCCAGTAGTACCGGGACAGCCCGAACTAACTATGGCTACACCTTC
CDR3: CASSTGTARTNYGYTF
D: TRBD1
V: TRBV19
J: TRBJ1-2
size: NA

DNA: TGTGCCAGCAGAGACAGGGGGCAAGGATTTAATTCACCCCTCCACTTT
CDR3: CASRDRGQGFNSPLHF
D: TRBD1
V: TRBV28
J: TRBJ1-6
size: NA

DNA: TGTGCCAGCAGCAATGAACAGGGCTACGAGCAGTACTTC
CDR3: CASSNEQGYEQYF
D: NA
V: TRBV5-4
J: TRBJ2-7
size: NA

DNA: TGTGCCAGCAGCTTATCATCCAGCTCCTACAATGAGCAGTTCTTC
CDR3: CASSLSSSSYNEQFF
D: NA
V: TRBV7-8
J: TRBJ2-1
size: NA

DNA: TGTGCCAGCAGTCCGGGACAGAGAAAAATCACCGGGGAGCTGTTTTTT
CDR3: CASSPGQRKITGELFF
D: TRBD1
V: TRBV5-6
J: TRBJ2-2
size: once

DNA: TGTGCCAGCAGTGAATCCGGGGTGGTTAGGGCGCAGGAGACCCAGTACTTC
CDR3: CASSESGVVRAQETQYF
D: NA
V: TRBV6-1
J: TRBJ2-5
size: NA

DNA: TGTGCCAGCAGCTTGGCGAGCCCCCCTATGGGGACTTATAGCAATCAGCCCCAGCATTTT
CDR3: CASSLASPPMGTYSNQPQHF
D: NA
V: TRBV5-4
J: TRBJ1-5
size: NA

DNA: TGTGCCAGCAGCTCCGGGACTAGCGGGATCCCAGATACGCAGTATTTT
CDR3: CASSSGTSGIPDTQYF
D: TRBD2
V: TRBV3-1/TRBV3-2
J: TRBJ2-3
size: NA

DNA: TGTGCCAGCAGTGCGGACAGGGACTATGGCTACACCTTC
CDR3: CASSADRDYGYTF
D: TRBD1
V: TRBV28
J: TRBJ1-2
size: NA

DNA: TGTGCCATCAGTGAATTCGCAGGGGGCATGAACACTGAAGCTTTCTTT
CDR3: CAISEFAGGMNTEAFF
D: TRBD1
V: TRBV10-3
J: TRBJ1-1
size: NA

DNA: TGCGCCAGCAGCCAAGTATACAGGGACAGGGCCTACGAGCAGTACTTC
CDR3: CASSQVYRDRAYEQYF
D: TRBD1
V: TRBV4-3
J: TRBJ2-7
size: NA

DNA: TGCAGCGTTGAAAGAGGGCCGGGCACTGAAGCTTTCTTT
CDR3: CSVERGPGTEAFF
D: NA
V: TRBV29-1
J: TRBJ1-1
size: NA

DNA: TGTGCCAGTAAACCCAATCAGGGGGATCGTACTAATGAAAAACTGTTTTTT
CDR3: CASKPNQGDRTNEKLFF
D: TRBD1
V: TRBV19
J: TRBJ1-4
size: NA

DNA: TGTGCCAGCAGTGAAAGGGGTAGGAGCTCCTATAATTCACCCCTCCACTTT
CDR3: CASSERGRSSYNSPLHF
D: NA
V: TRBV6-1
J: TRBJ1-6
size: NA

DNA: TGCGCCAGCAGCCAGGGACTAGCGGACCACTACGAGCAGTACTTC
CDR3: CASSQGLADHYEQYF
D: TRBD2
V: TRBV4-1
J: TRBJ2-7
size: NA

DNA: TGTGCCAGCAGTGGTCCGGCAAGTAGGGGCACTGAAGCTTTCTTT
CDR3: CASSGPASRGTEAFF
D: NA
V: TRBV2
J: TRBJ1-1
size: NA